This T cell receptor beta chain was captured in a study of blood T cells in healthy people across ages. Concerning this clonotype itself: Its specificity is not known. An end of the junction does not agree with germline; a read error may underlie this.

The use of a sample-barcoded 5' primer and a J-beta primer mix characterized a second PCR of roughly 6 to 11 cycles. TCRdb ran MiXCR on the 5' RACE reads and lists one entry per CDR3 protein. The sample carries some 1,800,000 distinct CDR3 sequences, approximately 40% recorded once. In germline, CDR1 is SEHNR, CDR2 FQNEAQ (reference sequence). The CDR3 is made up of 14 amino acids. Study outcomes and limitations: Significant beta diversity loss was already apparent by age around 40, declining roughly linearly.

The sequence was collected from a human donor in good health. This sequence joins TRBV7-9 and TRBJ2-1; the match to TRBD2 covers 9 bases. Sequenced input: blood. CDR3 nucleotide sequence: TGTGCCAGCAACTTAGCGGGGGATCACAATGAGCAGTTCTTC. Its translation: CASNLAGDHNEQFF.